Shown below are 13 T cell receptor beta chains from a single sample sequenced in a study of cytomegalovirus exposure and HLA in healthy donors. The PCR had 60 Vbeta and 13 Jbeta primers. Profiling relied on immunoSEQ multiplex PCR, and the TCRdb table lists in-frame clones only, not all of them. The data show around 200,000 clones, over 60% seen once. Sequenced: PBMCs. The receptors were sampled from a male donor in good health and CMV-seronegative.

CDR3 nucleotide sequence: TGTGCCAGCAGCCCTCAGACAGGGGTTGGTTATGGCTACACCTTC. It translates to CASSPQTGVGYGYTF. V is TRBV27 and J is TRBJ1-2; TRBD1 aligns across 8 bases. There are 15 residues in the CDR3. J gave up 5 bases and V 6 bases, and 11 bases lay outside the gene matches. Per germline, CDR1 MNHEY and CDR2 SMNVEV (reference sequence).

The CDR3 DNA is TGTGCCAGTAGTATGTTAGGGGTGACTGAAGCTTTCTTT. Amino acids: CASSMLGVTEAFF. This chain joins TRBV19 and TRBJ1-1; TRBD1 might be the D (5 bases). The CDR3 length is 13 residues. The germline V and J ends were trimmed by 3 bases and 5 bases, with 10 bases remaining between them. Looked up from germline, CDR1 is LNHDA and CDR2 is SQIVND (reference sequence).

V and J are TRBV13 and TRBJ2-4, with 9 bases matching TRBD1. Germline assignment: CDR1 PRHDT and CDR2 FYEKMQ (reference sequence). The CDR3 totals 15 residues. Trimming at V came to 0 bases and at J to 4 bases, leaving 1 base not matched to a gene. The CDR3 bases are TGTGCCAGCAGCTTAGGGGGACAGGGAAAAAACATTCAGTACTTC. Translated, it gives CASSLGGQGKNIQYF.

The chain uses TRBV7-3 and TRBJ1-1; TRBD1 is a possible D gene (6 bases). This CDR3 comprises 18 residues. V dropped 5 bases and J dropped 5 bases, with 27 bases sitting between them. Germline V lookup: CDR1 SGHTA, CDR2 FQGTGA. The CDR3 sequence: CASSRYHLWTAGGTEAFF. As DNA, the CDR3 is TGTGCCAGCAGCCGCTACCACTTATGGACAGCGGGGGGGACTGAAGCTTTCTTT. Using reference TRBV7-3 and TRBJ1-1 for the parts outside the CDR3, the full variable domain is GAGVSQTPSNKVTEKGKYVELRCDPISGHTALYWYRQSLGQGPEFLIYFQGTGAADDSGLPNDRFFAVRPEGSVSTLKIQRTERGDSAVYLCASSRYHLWTAGGTEAFFGQGTRLTVV.

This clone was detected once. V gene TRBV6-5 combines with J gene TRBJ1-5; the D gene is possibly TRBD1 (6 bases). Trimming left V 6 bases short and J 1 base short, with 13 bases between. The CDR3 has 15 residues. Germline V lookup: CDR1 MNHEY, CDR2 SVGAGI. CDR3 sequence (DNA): TGTGCCAGCAGACCCGGGACACCGAGCAATCAGCCCCAGCATTTT. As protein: CASRPGTPSNQPQHF.

CDR3 in amino acids: CASRPPSGSKRETQYF. As DNA, the CDR3 is TGTGCCAGCAGACCCCCTAGCGGGAGCAAGAGGGAGACCCAGTACTTC. The chain links TRBV11-3 to TRBJ2-5, with 10 bases lining up with TRBD2. CDR1 and CDR2 (germline): SGHNT, YENEEA. This CDR3 is built from 16 residues. V lost 6 bases and J lost 5; bases outside the gene matches: 12.

The CDR3 DNA is TGTGCCAGCAGCTTAGTGGCTAGCGGGATTCCGGGTGGGACCCAGTACTTC. Protein: CASSLVASGIPGGTQYF. The chain links TRBV7-2 to TRBJ2-5; TRBD2 aligns across 9 bases. CDR1 SGHTA and CDR2 FQGNSA come from the germline V gene. J gave up 7 bases and V 1 base, and 13 bases lay outside the gene matches. CDR3 length: 17 amino acids.

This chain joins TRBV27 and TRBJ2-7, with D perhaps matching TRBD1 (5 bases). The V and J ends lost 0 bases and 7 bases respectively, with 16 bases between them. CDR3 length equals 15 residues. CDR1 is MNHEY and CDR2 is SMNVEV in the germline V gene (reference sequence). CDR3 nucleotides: TGTGCCAGCAGTTTATCGATTGGGTCGTCAGGGGAGCAGTACTTC. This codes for CASSLSIGSSGEQYF.

CDR3: CSVGRQGSYEQYF. As DNA, the CDR3 is TGCAGCGTCGGTCGGCAGGGATCCTACGAGCAGTACTTC. The rearrangement joins TRBV29-1 to TRBJ2-7; possible D gene TRBD1, 5 bases. Germline CDR1 reads SQVTM; CDR2 reads ANQGSEA. The CDR3 is made up of 13 amino acids. V lost 6 bases to trimming and J lost 1 base, with 13 bases between them.

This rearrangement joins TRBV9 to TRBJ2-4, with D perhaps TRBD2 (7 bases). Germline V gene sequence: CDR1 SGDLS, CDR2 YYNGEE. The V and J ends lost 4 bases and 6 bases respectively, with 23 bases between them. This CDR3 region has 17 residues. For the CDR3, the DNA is TGTGCCAGCAGCCCCGAATCAGGGGAGGGGGGTACAAACATTCAGTACTTC. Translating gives CASSPESGEGGTNIQYF.

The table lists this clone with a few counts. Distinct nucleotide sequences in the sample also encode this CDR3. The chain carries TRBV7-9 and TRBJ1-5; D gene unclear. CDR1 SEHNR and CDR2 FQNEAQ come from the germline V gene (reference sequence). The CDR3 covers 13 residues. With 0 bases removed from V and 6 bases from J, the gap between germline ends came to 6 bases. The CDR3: CASSLAEGQPQHF. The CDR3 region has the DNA TGTGCCAGCAGCTTAGCGGAGGGTCAGCCCCAGCATTTT.

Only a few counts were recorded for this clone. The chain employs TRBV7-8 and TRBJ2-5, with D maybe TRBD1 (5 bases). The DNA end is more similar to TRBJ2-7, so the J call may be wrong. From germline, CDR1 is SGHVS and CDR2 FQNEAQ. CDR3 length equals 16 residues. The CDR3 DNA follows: TGTGCCAGCAGCCCAGTGTCAGGGTCAGGAGCCTACGAGCAGTACTTC. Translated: CASSPVSGSGAYEQYF.

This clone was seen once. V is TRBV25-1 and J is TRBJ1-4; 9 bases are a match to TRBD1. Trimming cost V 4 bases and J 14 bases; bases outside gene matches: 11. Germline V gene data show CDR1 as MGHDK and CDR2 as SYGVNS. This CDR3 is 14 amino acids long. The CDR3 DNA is TGTGCCAGCAGTGGTTTGGACAGGGGTCGACGGCTGTTTTTT. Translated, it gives CASSGLDRGRRLFF. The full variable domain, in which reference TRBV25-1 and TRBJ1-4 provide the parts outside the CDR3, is EADIYQTPRYLVIGTGKKITLECSQTMGHDKMYWYQQDPGMELHLIHYSYGVNSTEKGDLSSESTVSRIRTEHFPLTLESARPSHTSQYLCASSGLDRGRRLFFGSGTQLSVL.